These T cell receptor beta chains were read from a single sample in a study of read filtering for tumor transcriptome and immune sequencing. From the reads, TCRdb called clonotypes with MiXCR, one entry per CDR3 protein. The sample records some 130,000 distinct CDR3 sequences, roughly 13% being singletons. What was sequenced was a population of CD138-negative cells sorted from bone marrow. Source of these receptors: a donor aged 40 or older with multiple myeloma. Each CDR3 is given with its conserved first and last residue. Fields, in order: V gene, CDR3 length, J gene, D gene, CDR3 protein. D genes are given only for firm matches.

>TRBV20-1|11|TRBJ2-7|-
CSAAHSSEQYF
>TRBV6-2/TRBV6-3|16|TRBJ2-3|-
CASSLDHLANTDTQYF
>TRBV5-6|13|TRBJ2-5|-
CALTGRGRETQYF
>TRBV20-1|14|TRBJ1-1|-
CSARDFGGGPEAFF
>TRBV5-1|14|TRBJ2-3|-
CASSPLDLTDTQYF
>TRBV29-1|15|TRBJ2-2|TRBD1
CSVRTGDSNTGELFF
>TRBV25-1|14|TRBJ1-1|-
CASSEGGLNTEALF
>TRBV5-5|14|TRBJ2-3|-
CASSLGGRTDTQYF
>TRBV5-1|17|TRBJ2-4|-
CASSLGSGFSAKNIQYF
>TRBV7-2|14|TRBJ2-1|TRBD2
CASRRTSGDNEQFF
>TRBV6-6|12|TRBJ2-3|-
CASSLPLDTQYF
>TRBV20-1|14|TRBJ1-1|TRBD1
CSARDGTVNTEAFF
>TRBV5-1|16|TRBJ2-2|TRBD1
CASSLEGQTNTGELFF
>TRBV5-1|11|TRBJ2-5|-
CASSLFETQYF
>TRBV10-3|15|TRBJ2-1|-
CAIRQRTGVYNEQFF
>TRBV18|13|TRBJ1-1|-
CASSARMNTEAFF
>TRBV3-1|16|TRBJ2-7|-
CASSQGTASSSYAQYF
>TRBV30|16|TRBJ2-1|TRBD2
CAWSLGLAGFYNEQFF
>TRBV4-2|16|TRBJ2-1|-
CASSHPPVTSYNEQFF
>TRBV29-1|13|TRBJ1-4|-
CSVEKEGNEKLFF
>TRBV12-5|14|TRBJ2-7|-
CASGLGGRSYEQYF
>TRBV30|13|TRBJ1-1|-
CAWSMRGNTEAFF
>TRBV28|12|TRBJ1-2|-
CAAGGADYGYTF
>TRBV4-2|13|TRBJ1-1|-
CASSQVSRVEAFF
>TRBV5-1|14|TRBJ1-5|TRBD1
CTSSLLGQAEPQHF
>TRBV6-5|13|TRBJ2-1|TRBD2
CATQLAGAVEQFF
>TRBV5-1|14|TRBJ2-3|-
CASSLSDLTDTQYF
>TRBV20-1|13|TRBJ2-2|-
CSASTGGTGELFF
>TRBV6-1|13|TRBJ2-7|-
CASTDGQLYEQYF
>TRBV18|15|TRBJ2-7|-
CASSTLPQETDEQYF
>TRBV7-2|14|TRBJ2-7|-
CASSFSSASYEQYF
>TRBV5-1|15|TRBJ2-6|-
CASSLIGAGANVLTF
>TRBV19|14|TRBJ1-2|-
CASSTFDRNYGYTF
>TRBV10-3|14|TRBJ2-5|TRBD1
CAISDRQGKETQYF
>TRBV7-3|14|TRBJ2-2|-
CASSLSGAYRELFF
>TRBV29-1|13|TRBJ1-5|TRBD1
CSVKGTGGEPQHF
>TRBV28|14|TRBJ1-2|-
CASSPPGTVYGYTF
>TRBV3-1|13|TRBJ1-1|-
CASSRTANTEAFF
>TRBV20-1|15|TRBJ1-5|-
CSADVGVYSNQPQHF
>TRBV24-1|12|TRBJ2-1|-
CATSAEAYEQFF
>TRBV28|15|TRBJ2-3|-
CASRPPRGGTDTQYF
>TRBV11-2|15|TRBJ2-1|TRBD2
CASSRSGGSYNEQFF
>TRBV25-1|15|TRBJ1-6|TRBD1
CASQKSTGEESPLHF
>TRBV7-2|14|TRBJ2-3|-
CASSLPGLIDTQYF
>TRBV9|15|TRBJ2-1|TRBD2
CASSVGLAGYNEQFF
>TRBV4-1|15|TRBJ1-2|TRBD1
CASSQGTGGAYGYTF
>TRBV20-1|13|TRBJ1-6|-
CSARDYRNSPLHF
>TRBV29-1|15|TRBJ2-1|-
CSARDEVRGYNEQFF
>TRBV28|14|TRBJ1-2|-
CASKEGRGGYGYTF
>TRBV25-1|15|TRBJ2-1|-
CASSGSGQSYNEQFF
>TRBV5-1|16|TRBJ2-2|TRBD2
CASSPTTGGGTGELFF
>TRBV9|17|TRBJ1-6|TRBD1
CASSVEGQVLYNSPLHF
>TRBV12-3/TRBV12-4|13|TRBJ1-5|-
CASSFGRQGPQHF
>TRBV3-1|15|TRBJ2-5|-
CASSQAPGQQETQYF
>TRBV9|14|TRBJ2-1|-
CASSAGTTYNEQFF